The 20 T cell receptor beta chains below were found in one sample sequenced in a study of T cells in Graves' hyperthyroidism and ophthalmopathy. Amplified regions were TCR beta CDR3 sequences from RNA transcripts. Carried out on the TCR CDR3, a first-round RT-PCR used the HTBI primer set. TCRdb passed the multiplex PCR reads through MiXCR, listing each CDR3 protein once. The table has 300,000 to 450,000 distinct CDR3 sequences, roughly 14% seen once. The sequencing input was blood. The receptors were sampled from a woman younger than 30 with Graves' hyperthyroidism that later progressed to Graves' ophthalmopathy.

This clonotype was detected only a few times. The CDR3 loop is CASSLAKGRYEQYF. For the CDR3, the DNA is TGTGCCAGCAGCTTAGCAAAGGGGCGGTACGAGCAGTACTTC. The chain recombines TRBV7-2 with TRBJ2-7; weak D call: TRBD1 (5 bases). From germline, CDR1 is SGHTA and CDR2 FQGNSA. V was clipped by 0 bases and J by 4 bases, with 10 bases between them. This CDR3 comprises 14 residues.

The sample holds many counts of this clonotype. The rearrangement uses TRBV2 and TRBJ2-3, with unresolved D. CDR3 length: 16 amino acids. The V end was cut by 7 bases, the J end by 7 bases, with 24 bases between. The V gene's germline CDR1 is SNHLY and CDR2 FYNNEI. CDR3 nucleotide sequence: TGTGCCAGCACAGAAAAGTGGCTCCTCCCACCCAATACGCAGTATTTT. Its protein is CASTEKWLLPPNTQYF.

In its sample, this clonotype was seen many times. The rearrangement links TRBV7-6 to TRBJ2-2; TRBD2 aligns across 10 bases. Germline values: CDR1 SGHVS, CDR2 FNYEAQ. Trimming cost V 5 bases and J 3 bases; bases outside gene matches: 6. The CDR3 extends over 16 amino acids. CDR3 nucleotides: TGTGCCAGCAGCGCCGGACTAGCGGTAGACACCGGGGAGCTGTTTTTT. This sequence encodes CASSAGLAVDTGELFF.

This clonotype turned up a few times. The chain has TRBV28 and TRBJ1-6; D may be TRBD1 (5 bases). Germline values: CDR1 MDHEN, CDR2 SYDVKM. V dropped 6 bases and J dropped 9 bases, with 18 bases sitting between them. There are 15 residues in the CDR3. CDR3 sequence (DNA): TGTGCCAGCAGGGTCTCGACAGAAAGGCTTTCACCCCTCCACTTT. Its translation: CASRVSTERLSPLHF. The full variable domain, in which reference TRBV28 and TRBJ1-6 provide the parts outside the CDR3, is DVKVTQSSRYLVKRTGEKVFLECVQDMDHENMFWYRQDPGLGLRLIYFSYDVKMKEKGDIPEGYSVSREKKERFSLILESASTNQTSMYLCASRVSTERLSPLHFGNGTRLTVT.

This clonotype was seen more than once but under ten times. CDR3 loop: CASSYEGASWRTTEAFF. The CDR3 DNA sequence: TGTGCCAGCAGTTACGAGGGGGCGTCCTGGCGGACAACTGAAGCTTTCTTT. The genes are TRBV6-6 and TRBJ1-1, with TRBD1 matching 7 bases. From germline, CDR1 is MNHNY and CDR2 SVGAGI (reference sequence). The CDR3 contains 17 residues. V lost 2 bases, J lost 5 bases, and 14 bases stayed unmatched.

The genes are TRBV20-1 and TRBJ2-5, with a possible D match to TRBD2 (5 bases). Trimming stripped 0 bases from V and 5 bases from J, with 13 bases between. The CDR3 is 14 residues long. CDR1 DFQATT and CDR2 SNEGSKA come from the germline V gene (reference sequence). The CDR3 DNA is TGCAGTGCTAGAGAGGGTGAGGGTCGGGAGACCCAGTACTTC. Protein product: CSAREGEGRETQYF.

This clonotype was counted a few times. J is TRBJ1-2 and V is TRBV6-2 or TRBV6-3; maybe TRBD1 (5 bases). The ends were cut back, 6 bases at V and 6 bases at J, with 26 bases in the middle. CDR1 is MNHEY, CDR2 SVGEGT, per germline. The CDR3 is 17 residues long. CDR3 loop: CASSSRTPDTPEDGYTF. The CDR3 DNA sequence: TGTGCCAGCAGCTCCCGAACGCCGGACACCCCCGAGGATGGCTACACCTTC.

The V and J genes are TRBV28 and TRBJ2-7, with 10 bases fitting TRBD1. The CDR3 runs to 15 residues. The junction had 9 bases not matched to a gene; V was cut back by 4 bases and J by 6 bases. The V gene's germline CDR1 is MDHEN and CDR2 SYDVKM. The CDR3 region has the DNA TGTGCCAGCAGTTGGGCCGGGACAGGGGCTGGCGAGCAGTACTTC. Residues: CASSWAGTGAGEQYF.

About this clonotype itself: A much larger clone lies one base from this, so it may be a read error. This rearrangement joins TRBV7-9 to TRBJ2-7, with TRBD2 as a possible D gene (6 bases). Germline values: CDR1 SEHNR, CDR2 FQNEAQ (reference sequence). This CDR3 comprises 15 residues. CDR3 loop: CASSPPGDHGHERYF. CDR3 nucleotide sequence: TGTGCCAGCAGCCCCCCGGGGGACCATGGTCACGAGCGGTACTTC.

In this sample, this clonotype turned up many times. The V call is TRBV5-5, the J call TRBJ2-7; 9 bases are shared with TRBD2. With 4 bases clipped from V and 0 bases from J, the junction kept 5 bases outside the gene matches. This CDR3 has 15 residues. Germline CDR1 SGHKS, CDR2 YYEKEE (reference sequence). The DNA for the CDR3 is TGTGCCAGCAGCCCACTAGCGGGCACCTCCTACGAGCAGTACTTC. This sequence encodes CASSPLAGTSYEQYF.

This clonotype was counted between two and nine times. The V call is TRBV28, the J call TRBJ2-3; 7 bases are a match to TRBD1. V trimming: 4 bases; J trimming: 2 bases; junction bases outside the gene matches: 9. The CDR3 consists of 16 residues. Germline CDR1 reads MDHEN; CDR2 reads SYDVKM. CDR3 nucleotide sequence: TGTGCCAGCAGTTCTAGGACAGGTATTATCACAGATACGCAGTATTTT. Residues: CASSSRTGIITDTQYF. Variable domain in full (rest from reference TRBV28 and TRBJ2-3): DVKVTQSSRYLVKRTGEKVFLECVQDMDHENMFWYRQDPGLGLRLIYFSYDVKMKEKGDIPEGYSVSREKKERFSLILESASTNQTSMYLCASSSRTGIITDTQYFGPGTRLTVL.

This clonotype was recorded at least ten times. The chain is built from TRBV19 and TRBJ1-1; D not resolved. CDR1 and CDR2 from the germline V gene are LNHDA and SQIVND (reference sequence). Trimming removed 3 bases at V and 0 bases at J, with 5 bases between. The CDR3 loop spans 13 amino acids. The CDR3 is CASSIVLNTEAFF. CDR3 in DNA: TGTGCCAGTAGTATCGTTCTGAACACTGAAGCTTTCTTT. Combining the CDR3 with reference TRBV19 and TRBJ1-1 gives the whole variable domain DGGITQSPKYLFRKEGQNVTLSCEQNLNHDAMYWYRQDPGQGLRLIYYSQIVNDFQKGDIAEGYSVSREKKESFPLTVTSAQKNPTAFYLCASSIVLNTEAFFGQGTRLTVV.

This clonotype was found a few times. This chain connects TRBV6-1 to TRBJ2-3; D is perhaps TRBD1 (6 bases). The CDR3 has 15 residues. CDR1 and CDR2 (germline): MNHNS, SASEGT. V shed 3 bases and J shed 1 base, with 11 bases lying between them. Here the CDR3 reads CASSEGASGTDTQYF. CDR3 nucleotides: TGTGCCAGCAGTGAGGGGGCGTCCGGCACAGATACGCAGTATTTT.

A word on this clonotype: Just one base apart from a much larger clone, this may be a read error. CDR3 in amino acids: CNASRTAMNTEAFF. The CDR3 region has the DNA TGCAATGCAAGTAGGACAGCCATGAACACTGAAGCTTTCTTT. This chain joins TRBV20-1 and TRBJ1-1; D might be TRBD1 (6 bases). Germline loops: CDR1 DFQATT, CDR2 SNEGSKA (reference sequence). CDR3 size: 14 residues.

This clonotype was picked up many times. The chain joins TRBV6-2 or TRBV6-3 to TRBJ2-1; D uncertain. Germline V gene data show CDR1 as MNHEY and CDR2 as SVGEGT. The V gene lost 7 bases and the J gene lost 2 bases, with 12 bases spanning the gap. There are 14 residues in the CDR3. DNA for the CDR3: TGTGCCAGCACCTCGACACCGACCTACAATGAGCAGTTCTTC. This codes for CASTSTPTYNEQFF.

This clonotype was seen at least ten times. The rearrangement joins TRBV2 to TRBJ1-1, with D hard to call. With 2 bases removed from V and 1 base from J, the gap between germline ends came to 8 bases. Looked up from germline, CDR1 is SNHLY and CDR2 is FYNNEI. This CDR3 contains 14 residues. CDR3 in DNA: TGTGCCAGCAGTGAACCGTGGCGGAACACTGAAGCTTTCTTT. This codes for CASSEPWRNTEAFF.

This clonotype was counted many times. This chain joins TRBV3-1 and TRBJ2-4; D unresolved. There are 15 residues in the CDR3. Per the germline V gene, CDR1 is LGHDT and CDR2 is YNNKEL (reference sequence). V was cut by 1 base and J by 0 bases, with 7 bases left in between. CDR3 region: CASSQGALAKNIQYF. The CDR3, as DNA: TGTGCCAGCAGCCAAGGAGCCTTAGCCAAAAACATTCAGTACTTC.

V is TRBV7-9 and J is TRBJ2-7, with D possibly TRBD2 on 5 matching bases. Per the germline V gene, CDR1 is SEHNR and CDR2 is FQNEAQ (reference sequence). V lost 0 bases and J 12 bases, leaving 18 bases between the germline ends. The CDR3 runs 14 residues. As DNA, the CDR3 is TGTGCCAGCAGCTTAGCGAATCGAGGGCAGTGGCCGTACTTC. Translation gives CASSLANRGQWPYF.

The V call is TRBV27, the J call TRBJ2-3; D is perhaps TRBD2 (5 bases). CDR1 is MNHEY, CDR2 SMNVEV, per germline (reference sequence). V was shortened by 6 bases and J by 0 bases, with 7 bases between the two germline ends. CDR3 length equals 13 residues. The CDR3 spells CASSRGSTDTQYF. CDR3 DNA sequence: TGTGCCAGCAGCCGCGGGAGCACAGATACGCAGTATTTT.

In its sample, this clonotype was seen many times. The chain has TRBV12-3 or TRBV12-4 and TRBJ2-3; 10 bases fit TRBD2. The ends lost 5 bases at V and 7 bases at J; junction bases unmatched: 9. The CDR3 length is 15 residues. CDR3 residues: CASSPKREGVYTQYF. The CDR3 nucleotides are TGTGCCAGCAGTCCCAAGCGGGAGGGGGTATATACGCAGTATTTT.